The present entry profiles one TCR beta chain with its context. Its antigen is unknown. V lost 4 bases to trimming and J lost 2 bases; unmatched junction nucleotides: 4. The germline CDR1 and CDR2 sequences are SGHRS and YFSETQ. The CDR3 has 15 amino acids. It was with 60 Vbeta and 13 Jbeta primers that the PCR ran. Sequencing was performed with immunoSEQ multiplex PCR; in TCRdb, only in-frame clones are kept and a portion is missing. The table includes about 93,000 clones, around 80% detected once. The sample is drawn from a study of cytomegalovirus exposure and HLA in healthy donors. Study-level findings and limits: Cytomegalovirus-associated status was assigned to approximately 160 TCR beta chains. Later analysis revealed greater clonal expansion in HLA-associated TCR beta chains than in equally common others. An ancestry cluster, one associated with Asian ancestry, reportedly showed fewer N-insertions than the approximately 670-donor mean in a later analysis. There were some V segments, including TRBV6-2 and TRBV6-3, excluded as indistinguishable.

The clonotype originates from a man under 40 in good health and CMV-seronegative. This chain connects TRBV5-1 to TRBJ2-3, with 10 nucleotides matching TRBD2. The sample consisted of PBMCs. The CDR3 nucleotides read TGCGCCAGCAGCGTCGGGACTAGCGTCACAGATACGCAGTATTTT. Translation gives CASSVGTSVTDTQYF.